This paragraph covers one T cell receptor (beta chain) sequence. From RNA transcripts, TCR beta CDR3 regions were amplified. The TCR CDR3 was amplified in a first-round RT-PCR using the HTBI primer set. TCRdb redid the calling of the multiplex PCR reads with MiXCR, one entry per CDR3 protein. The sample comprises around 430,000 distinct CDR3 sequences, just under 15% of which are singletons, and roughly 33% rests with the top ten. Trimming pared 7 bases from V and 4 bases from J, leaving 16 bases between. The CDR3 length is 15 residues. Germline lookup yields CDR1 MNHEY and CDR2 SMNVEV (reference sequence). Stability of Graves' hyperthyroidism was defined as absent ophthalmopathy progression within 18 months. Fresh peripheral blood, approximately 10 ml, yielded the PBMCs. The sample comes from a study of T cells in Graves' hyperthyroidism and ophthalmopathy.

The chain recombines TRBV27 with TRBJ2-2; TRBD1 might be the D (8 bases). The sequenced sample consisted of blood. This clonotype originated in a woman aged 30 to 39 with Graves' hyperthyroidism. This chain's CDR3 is CASNRGGSSTGELFF. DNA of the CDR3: TGTGCCAGCAACAGGGGGGGTAGCTCCACCGGGGAGCTGTTTTTT.